The 9 T cell receptor beta chains below all came from one sample that was sequenced in a study of blood T cells in healthy people across ages. The second PCR ran roughly 6 to 11 cycles with a sample-barcoded 5' primer and J-beta primers. TCRdb redid the calling of the 5' RACE reads with MiXCR, one entry per CDR3 protein. The table records roughly 500,000 distinct CDR3 sequences, around 24% of them present only once. The data also belong to a second study, concerning T cells of mothers and their children.

Sequencing used blood. These receptors were taken from a boy aged 10-17 years in good health.

This clonotype was seen many times. This sequence joins TRBV28 and TRBJ2-5, with D unresolved. The CDR3 is 10 residues long. V was trimmed by 4 bases and J by 4 bases, leaving 1 base between them. Per the germline V gene, CDR1 is MDHEN and CDR2 is SYDVKM. CDR3 coding DNA: TGTGCCAGCAGTTCAGAGACCCAGTACTTC. Translated: CASSSETQYF.

The gene calls are TRBV11-2 and TRBJ2-7, with 9 positions matching TRBD1. The germline V gene has CDR1 SGHAT and CDR2 FQNNGV. J lost 2 bases, V lost 2 bases, and 10 bases had no gene match. The CDR3 spans 17 residues. CDR3 region: CASSLNRGTGRTYEQYF. The CDR3, as DNA: TGTGCCAGCAGCTTAAATCGCGGGACAGGGAGGACCTACGAGCAGTACTTC.

CDR3 DNA: TGCGCCAGCAGCCAAGATCACGAGCGGGGGGCTCCCCAAGAGACCCAGTACTTC. It yields the protein CASSQDHERGAPQETQYF. The rearrangement uses TRBV4-3 and TRBJ2-5, with 9 bases lining up with TRBD2. The germline gives CDR1 LGHNA, CDR2 YSLEER. The CDR3 extends over 18 amino acids. Trimming at V came to 0 bases and at J to 1 base, leaving 9 bases not matched to a gene.

This chain joins TRBV7-9 and TRBJ2-2; D gene unclear. The CDR3 has 16 residues. Germline-derived CDR1 and CDR2 are SEHNR and FQNEAQ (reference sequence). Trimming cost V 5 bases and J 5 bases, with 18 bases left between them. CDR3 DNA sequence: TGTGCCAGCAGCCCGCGAGGCAGCCGAACGACCGGGGAGCTGTTTTTT. This translates into CASSPRGSRTTGELFF.

This clonotype came up a few times. The chain carries TRBV21-1 and TRBJ2-1; the table's D call of TRBD1 was not tested on the DNA. TRBV21-1 is termed a pseudogene. The CDR3 sequence is 18 residues long. The CDR3 is CASSSQSPGQGPRAEQFF. CDR3 coding DNA: TGTGCCAGCAGCAGCCAATCACCGGGACAGGGTCCTCGGGCTGAGCAGTTCTTC.

The chain recombines TRBV5-1 with TRBJ2-3; 13 bases match TRBD2. The trim removed 4 bases at V and 4 bases at J, leaving 6 bases unmatched. Germline lookup yields CDR1 SGHRS and CDR2 YFSETQ. The CDR3 is 16 residues long. The CDR3: CASSPGLAGVSDTQYF. The CDR3 DNA sequence: TGCGCCAGCAGCCCTGGACTAGCGGGAGTCTCAGATACGCAGTATTTT.

This chain links TRBV15 with TRBJ2-3, with D possibly TRBD1 on 6 matching bases. The CDR3 totals 15 residues. Germline lookup yields CDR1 LNHNV and CDR2 YYDKDF (reference sequence). Trimming took off 1 base at V and 8 bases at J, with 16 bases between the two ends. This CDR3 reads CATSRVGRGIGTQYF. As DNA, the CDR3 is TGTGCCACCAGCAGAGTAGGCAGGGGTATCGGTACGCAGTATTTT.

The V call is TRBV12-3 or TRBV12-4, the J call TRBJ1-3; no definite D call. The CDR3 consists of 14 residues. Trimming left V 6 bases short and J 5 bases short, with 14 bases between. The CDR3 nucleotides are TGTGCCAGCAGCTCTCATCAGTTGCGAAACACCATATATTTT. It codes for CASSSHQLRNTIYF.

The genes are TRBV27 and TRBJ2-5; D gene unclear. Matching the DNA end better, TRBJ2-7 makes the J call doubtful. The germline gives CDR1 MNHEY, CDR2 SMNVEV (reference sequence). This CDR3 region has 12 residues. In DNA form, the CDR3 reads TGTGCCGCCGGGTTCTCCTCCTACGAGCAGTACTTC. This translates into CAAGFSSYEQYF.